This TCR beta chain emerged from a study of graft-versus-host responses after intestinal transplantation. Study information: Every one of the recipients received anti-thymocyte globulin induction and afterwards took tacrolimus and steroids for roughly three years. Study-level points and caveats: GvH clones surfaced in recipient marrow, some emerging earlier in ileum or blood. Across patients carrying graft-donor T cell macrochimerism, allografts held high graft-versus-host to host-versus-graft clonal ratios.

Notes on this clone: The antigen is unknown.

The method was immunoSEQ multiplex PCR; TCRdb's version includes in-frame clones alone and lacks a portion of them. Of around 95,000 clones in the sample, about 90% are singletons; the top ten hold more than 0.75%. Sequenced material: unstimulated CD4+ T cells sorted from spleen or lymph node cells, taken before transplant. This clonotype originated in a human donor who was the organ donor for an intestinal transplant.

The CDR3 DNA reads TGTGCCAGCAGCCCTGAGGTGGGGAGGGGGGAACCCCTCCACTTT. It codes for CASSPEVGRGEPLHF. The chain has TRBV7-9 and TRBJ1-6, with D tentatively TRBD1 (6 bases). The CDR3 length is 15 residues. Trimming removed 5 bases from V and 12 bases from J, with 20 bases in between. Germline CDR1 and CDR2: SEHNR and FQNEAQ (reference sequence).